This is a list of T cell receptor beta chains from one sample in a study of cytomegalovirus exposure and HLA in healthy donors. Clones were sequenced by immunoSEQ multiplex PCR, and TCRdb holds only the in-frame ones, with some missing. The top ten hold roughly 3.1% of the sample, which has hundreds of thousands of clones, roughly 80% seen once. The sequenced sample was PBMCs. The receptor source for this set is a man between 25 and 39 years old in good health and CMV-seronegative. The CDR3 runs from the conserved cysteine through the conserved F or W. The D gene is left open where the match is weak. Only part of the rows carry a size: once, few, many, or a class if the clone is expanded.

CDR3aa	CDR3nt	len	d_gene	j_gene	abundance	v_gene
CASSSGGNTEAFF	TGTGCCAGTAGTTCAGGGGGTAACACTGAAGCTTTCTTT	13	TRBD1	TRBJ1-1	.	TRBV19
CASSTRLAGGEQYF	TGTGCCAGCAGCACCCGACTAGCGGGGGGTGAGCAGTACTTC	14	TRBD2	TRBJ2-7	.	TRBV7-2
CASSPLVESGLSGNTIYF	TGTGCCAGCTCACCCCTCGTTGAGTCTGGGCTCTCTGGAAACACCATATATTTT	18	.	TRBJ1-3	few	TRBV18
CASSGDYSNQPQHF	TGTGCCAGCAGTGGGGACTATAGCAATCAGCCCCAGCATTTT	14	.	TRBJ1-5	.	TRBV2
CASSLVRVLANTEAFF	TGTGCCAGCAGTTTAGTCAGGGTCTTAGCCAACACTGAAGCTTTCTTT	16	.	TRBJ1-1	few	TRBV28
CASSLERAGGPTDTQYF	TGTGCCAGCAGCTTAGAGCGAGCGGGGGGGCCCACAGATACGCAGTATTTT	17	TRBD2	TRBJ2-3	.	TRBV7-8
CASSSRDGGFDEQFF	TGTGCCAGCAGCTCCCGGGACGGAGGGTTCGATGAGCAGTTCTTC	15	.	TRBJ2-1	.	TRBV11-2
CASSPRTGVGNQPQHF	TGTGCCAGCAGTCCTAGGACAGGGGTAGGCAATCAGCCCCAGCATTTT	16	TRBD1	TRBJ1-5	.	TRBV5-6
CAISESLLAGGPNEQFF	TGTGCCATCAGTGAGTCGTTGCTAGCGGGGGGGCCCAATGAGCAGTTCTTC	17	TRBD2	TRBJ2-1	.	TRBV10-3
CASSARGQGSYEQYF	TGCGCCAGCAGCGCCCGAGGACAGGGATCCTACGAGCAGTACTTC	15	TRBD1	TRBJ2-7	.	TRBV5-1
CASSQEGAGELFF	TGTGCCAGCAGTCAAGAGGGGGCCGGGGAGCTGTTTTTT	13	.	TRBJ2-2	few	TRBV11-2
CASSSRGGAYNEQFF	TGTGCCAGCAGCTCCCGGGGGGGGGCTTACAATGAGCAGTTCTTC	15	TRBD2	TRBJ2-1	once	TRBV9
CASSLLMGKSEQYF	TGTGCCAGCAGCTTACTTATGGGCAAATCCGAGCAGTACTTC	14	.	TRBJ2-7	.	TRBV7-2
CASSNTPNTEAFF	TGTGCCAGCTCGAATACACCGAACACTGAAGCTTTCTTT	13	.	TRBJ1-1	.	TRBV6-1
CASSLGTSGGIQETQYF	TGTGCCAGCAGCCTTGGGACTAGCGGGGGGATCCAAGAGACCCAGTACTTC	17	TRBD2	TRBJ2-5	.	TRBV7-8
CAWSVRQGKSPLHF	TGTGCCTGGAGTGTACGACAGGGAAAATCACCCCTCCACTTT	14	TRBD1	TRBJ1-6	.	TRBV30
CASSLLRNPYEQYF	TGTGCCAGCAGCTTATTGCGCAACCCCTACGAGCAGTACTTC	14	.	TRBJ2-7	once	TRBV7-8
CASRGLSTGVQETQYF	TGTGCCAGCAGAGGACTCTCCACCGGAGTGCAAGAGACCCAGTACTTC	16	.	TRBJ2-5	many	TRBV27
CASSPRLTSDKTYEQYF	TGTGCCAGTAGTCCTCGGTTGACATCGGATAAAACATACGAGCAGTACTTC	17	.	TRBJ2-7	.	TRBV19
CASSPKQGASSEQYF	TGTGCCAGCTCCCCAAAACAGGGGGCCTCTTCCGAGCAGTACTTC	15	TRBD1	TRBJ2-7	.	TRBV18
CATSRTGTSYEQYF	TGTGCCACCAGCAGAACCGGGACTTCCTACGAGCAGTACTTC	14	.	TRBJ2-7	.	TRBV15
CASRRRNEKLFF	TGTGCCAGCAGGAGGCGCAATGAAAAACTGTTTTTT	12	.	TRBJ1-4	.	TRBV28
CASSLRQGGQPQHF	TGTGCCAGCAGCTTAAGACAGGGGGGTCAGCCCCAGCATTTT	14	TRBD1	TRBJ1-5	.	TRBV7-8
CASSFLGQSYGYTF	TGTGCCAGCAGCTTTTTAGGACAGTCCTATGGCTACACCTTC	14	.	TRBJ1-2	.	TRBV5-6
CASNLGQNTGELFF	TGCGCCAGCAATCTGGGCCAAAACACCGGGGAGCTGTTTTTT	14	.	TRBJ2-2	few	TRBV10-2
CASSDSQLAKNIQYF	TGTGCCAGTAGCGACTCGCAGTTAGCCAAAAACATTCAGTACTTC	15	.	TRBJ2-4	.	TRBV19
CASSLGIRQANEKLFF	TGCGCCAGCAGCTTGGGAATTAGACAAGCAAATGAAAAACTGTTTTTT	16	.	TRBJ1-4	.	TRBV5-1
CATSRDRGGHNQPQHF	TGTGCCACCAGCAGAGATCGGGGGGGGCACAATCAGCCCCAGCATTTT	16	.	TRBJ1-5	.	TRBV15
CASNRGGAPDTQYF	TGTGCCAGCAATCGGGGGGGAGCCCCAGATACGCAGTATTTT	14	TRBD2	TRBJ2-3	.	TRBV5-4
CASSLSPTDTQYF	TGTGCCAGCAGCTTGAGCCCCACAGATACGCAGTATTTT	13	.	TRBJ2-3	.	TRBV7-9
CASSPDRSSYEQYF	TGTGCCAGCTCGCCGGACAGGAGCTCCTACGAGCAGTACTTC	14	TRBD1	TRBJ2-7	.	TRBV18
CASSSSPGTGNTIYF	TGTGCCAGCAGTTCCTCTCCAGGTACCGGAAACACCATATATTTT	15	.	TRBJ1-3	.	TRBV28
CASSYEDTVYGYTF	TGTGCCAGCAGTTACGAGGACACGGTCTATGGCTACACCTTC	14	.	TRBJ1-2	.	TRBV6-6
CASSARRDRGLYEQYF	TGTGCCAGCAGTGCCCGCCGGGACAGGGGGCTATACGAGCAGTACTTC	16	TRBD1	TRBJ2-7	.	TRBV6-1
CASSGQRGSSYEQYF	TGTGCCAGCAGTGGCCAAAGGGGAAGCTCCTACGAGCAGTACTTC	15	.	TRBJ2-7	.	TRBV28
CASSQDLWGRNTEAFF	TGCGCCAGCAGCCAAGATCTCTGGGGGAGGAATACTGAAGCTTTCTTT	16	.	TRBJ1-1	.	TRBV4-3
CASSQRGGSTDTQYF	TGTGCCAGCAGTCAGCGGGGGGGCAGCACAGATACGCAGTATTTT	15	TRBD2	TRBJ2-3	once	TRBV27
CASTPGLRNTGELFF	TGTGCCAGCACCCCGGGACTACGGAACACCGGGGAGCTGTTTTTT	15	TRBD2	TRBJ2-2	.	TRBV11-2
CASSSAGVYGYTF	TGTGCCAGCAGTTCTGCGGGGGTCTATGGCTACACCTTC	13	.	TRBJ1-2	.	TRBV28
CASSFGQGGETQYF	TGTGCCAGCAGTTTCGGACAGGGAGGGGAGACCCAGTACTTC	14	.	TRBJ2-5	.	TRBV6-1
CASSFLGTGGNSPLHF	TGTGCCAGCAGCTTTTTAGGGACAGGGGGGAATTCACCCCTCCACTTT	16	TRBD1	TRBJ1-6	.	TRBV5-6
CASSFAGRAFF	TGCGCCAGCAGCTTCGCAGGGCGAGCTTTCTTT	11	.	TRBJ1-1	.	TRBV5-1
CASSERDSHTGELFF	TGTGCCAGCAGTGAGAGGGACAGCCATACCGGGGAGCTGTTTTTT	15	TRBD1	TRBJ2-2	.	TRBV2
CASSLVDRDIYGYTF	TGTGCCAGCAGCTTGGTGGACAGGGACATCTATGGCTACACCTTC	15	TRBD1	TRBJ1-2	.	TRBV5-4
CASSPGQGRTGELFF	TGTGCCAGCAGCCCGGGACAGGGACGCACCGGGGAGCTGTTTTTT	15	TRBD1	TRBJ2-2	.	TRBV11-3
CASQAGGTDTQYF	TGTGCCAGCCAAGCGGGGGGGACAGATACGCAGTATTTT	13	TRBD2	TRBJ2-3	.	TRBV7-2
CASKSSGGRRGTDTQYF	TGTGCCAGCAAATCTAGCGGGGGTCGTAGGGGCACAGATACGCAGTATTTT	17	TRBD2	TRBJ2-3	.	TRBV2
CASSESGTGGYEQYF	TGTGCCAGCAGTGAATCCGGGACAGGGGGCTACGAGCAGTACTTC	15	TRBD1	TRBJ2-7	many	TRBV6-1
CASSLTSGGSSYNEQFF	TGTGCCAGCAGTCTGACTAGCGGGGGTTCCTCCTACAATGAGCAGTTCTTC	17	TRBD2	TRBJ2-1	.	TRBV4-2
CASSSRDRGVGETQYF	TGTGCCAGCAGCTCCCGTGACAGGGGGGTAGGGGAGACCCAGTACTTC	16	TRBD1	TRBJ2-5	.	TRBV5-6
CASSYSIGRGGAEAFF	TGTGCCAGCAGTTACTCAATAGGAAGGGGAGGGGCTGAAGCTTTCTTT	16	.	TRBJ1-1	.	TRBV6-5
CASSLMRENTEAFF	TGTGCCAGCAGCTTAATGAGGGAGAACACTGAAGCTTTCTTT	14	.	TRBJ1-1	.	TRBV7-9
CASSLQGSSGNTIYF	TGTGCCAGCAGCTTACAGGGGAGCTCTGGAAACACCATATATTTT	15	.	TRBJ1-3	.	TRBV7-6
CASSPDRTNGYTF	TGTGCCAGCAGCCCGGACAGGACCAATGGCTACACCTTC	13	TRBD1	TRBJ1-2	.	TRBV5-4